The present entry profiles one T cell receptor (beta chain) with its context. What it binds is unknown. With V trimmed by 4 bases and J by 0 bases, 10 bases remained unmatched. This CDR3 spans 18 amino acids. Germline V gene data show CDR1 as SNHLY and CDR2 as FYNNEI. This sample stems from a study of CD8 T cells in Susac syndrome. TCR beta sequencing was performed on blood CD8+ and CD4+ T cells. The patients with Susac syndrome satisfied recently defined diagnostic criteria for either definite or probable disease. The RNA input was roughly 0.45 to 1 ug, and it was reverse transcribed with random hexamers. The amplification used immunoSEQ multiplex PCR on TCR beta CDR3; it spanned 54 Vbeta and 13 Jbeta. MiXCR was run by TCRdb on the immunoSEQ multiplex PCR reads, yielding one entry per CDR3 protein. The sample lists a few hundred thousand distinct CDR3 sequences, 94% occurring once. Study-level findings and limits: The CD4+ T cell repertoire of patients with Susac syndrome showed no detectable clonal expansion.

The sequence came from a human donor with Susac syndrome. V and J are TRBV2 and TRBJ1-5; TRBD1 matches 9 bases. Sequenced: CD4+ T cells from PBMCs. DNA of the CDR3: TGTGCCAGCAGTGTCGGGACAGGGTATGATTTTAGCAATCAGCCCCAGCATTTT. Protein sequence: CASSVGTGYDFSNQPQHF. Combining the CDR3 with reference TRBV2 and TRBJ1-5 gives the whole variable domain EPEVTQTPSHQVTQMGQEVILRCVPISNHLYFYWYRQILGQKVEFLVSFYNNEISEKSEIFDDQFSVERPDGSNFTLKIRSTKLEDSAMYFCASSVGTGYDFSNQPQHFGDGTRLSIL.